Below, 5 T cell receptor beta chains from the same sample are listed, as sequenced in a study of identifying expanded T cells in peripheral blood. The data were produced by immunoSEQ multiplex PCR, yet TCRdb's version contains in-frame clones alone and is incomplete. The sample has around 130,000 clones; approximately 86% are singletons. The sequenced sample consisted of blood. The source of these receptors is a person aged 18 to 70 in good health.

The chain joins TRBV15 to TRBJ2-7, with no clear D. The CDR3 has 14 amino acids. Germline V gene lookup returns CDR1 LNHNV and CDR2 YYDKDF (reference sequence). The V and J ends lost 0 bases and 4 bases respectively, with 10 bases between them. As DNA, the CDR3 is TGTGCCACCAGCAGAGAAAGGCCCTCTTACGAGCAGTACTTC. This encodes CATSRERPSYEQYF.

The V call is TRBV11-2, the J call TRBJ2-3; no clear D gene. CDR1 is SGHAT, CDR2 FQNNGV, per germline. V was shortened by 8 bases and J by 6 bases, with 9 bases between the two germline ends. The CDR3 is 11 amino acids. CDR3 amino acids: CASLTPDTQYF. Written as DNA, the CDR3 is TGTGCCAGCCTTACCCCTGATACGCAGTATTTT.

The CDR3 sequence: CASSVAGTFEQYF. CDR3 sequence (DNA): TGTGCCAGTAGTGTAGCGGGGACGTTCGAGCAGTACTTC. The genes are TRBV19 and TRBJ2-7; 8 bases line up with TRBD2. The CDR3 is 13 residues long. The trim removed 5 bases at V and 6 bases at J, leaving 6 bases unmatched. Germline V gene data show CDR1 as LNHDA and CDR2 as SQIVND (reference sequence). The entire variable domain, with the rest obtained from reference TRBV19 and TRBJ2-7, is as follows: DGGITQSPKYLFRKEGQNVTLSCEQNLNHDAMYWYRQDPGQGLRLIYYSQIVNDFQKGDIAEGYSVSREKKESFPLTVTSAQKNPTAFYLCASSVAGTFEQYFGPGTRLTVT.

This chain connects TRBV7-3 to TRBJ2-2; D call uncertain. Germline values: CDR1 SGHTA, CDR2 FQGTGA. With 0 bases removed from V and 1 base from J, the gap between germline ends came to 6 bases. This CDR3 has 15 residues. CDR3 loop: CASSLTPLNTGELFF. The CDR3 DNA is TGTGCCAGCAGCTTAACACCCCTGAACACCGGGGAGCTGTTTTTT.

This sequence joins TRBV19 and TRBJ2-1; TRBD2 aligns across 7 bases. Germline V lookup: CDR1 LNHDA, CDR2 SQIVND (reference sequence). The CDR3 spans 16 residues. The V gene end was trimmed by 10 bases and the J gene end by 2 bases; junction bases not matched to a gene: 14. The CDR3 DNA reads TGTGCCACCCTCGCCCCACTAGCGCATCCCTACAATGAGCAGTTCTTC. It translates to CATLAPLAHPYNEQFF.